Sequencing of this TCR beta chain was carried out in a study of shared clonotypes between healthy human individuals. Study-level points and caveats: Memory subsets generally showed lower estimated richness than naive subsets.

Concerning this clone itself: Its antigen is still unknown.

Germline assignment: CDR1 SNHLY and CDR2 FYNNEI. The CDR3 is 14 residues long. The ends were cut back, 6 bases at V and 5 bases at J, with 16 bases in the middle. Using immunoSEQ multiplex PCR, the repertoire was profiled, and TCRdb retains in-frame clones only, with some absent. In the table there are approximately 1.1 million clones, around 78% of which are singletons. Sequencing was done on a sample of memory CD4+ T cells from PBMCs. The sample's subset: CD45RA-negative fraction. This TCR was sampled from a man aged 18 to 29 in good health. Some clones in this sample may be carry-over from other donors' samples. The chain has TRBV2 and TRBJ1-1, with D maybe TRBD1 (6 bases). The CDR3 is CASSPQQGGTEAFF. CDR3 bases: TGTGCCAGCAGCCCACAACAGGGAGGGACTGAAGCTTTCTTT.